This T cell receptor beta chain was sequenced during a study of cytomegalovirus exposure and HLA in healthy donors. Trimming took off 5 bases at V and 8 bases at J, with 4 bases between the two ends. The germline CDR1 and CDR2 sequences are SGHRS and YFSETQ. CDR3 length: 10 residues. The PCR employed 60 Vbeta primers together with 13 Jbeta primers. Profiled with immunoSEQ multiplex PCR; TCRdb holds only in-frame clones, not every one. The sample carries about 150,000 clones, over 60% recorded once. This clone showed up just once. The TCR sequence derives from a middle-aged woman in good health and CMV-seronegative. The sample taken for sequencing was PBMCs. V gene TRBV5-1 combines with J gene TRBJ2-2; D ambiguous. The CDR3 nucleotides read TGCGCCAGCAGTAATGGGGAGCTGTTTTTT. It is translated as CASSNGELFF.